Below are 26 T cell receptor beta chains sequenced from a single sample in a study of regulatory T cells in long-lasting Graves disease. The time point: persistent/refractory GD, antithyroid drugs over 5 years with positive TRAb. Isolated PBMC RNA provided the starting material for the TCR library. For TCR beta, libraries came from iRepertoire HTBI primers and Arm-PCR of CDR3 regions. TCRdb passed the multiplex PCR reads through MiXCR, listing each CDR3 protein once. The sample holds some 280,000 distinct CDR3 sequences, 22% seen once. Specimen: peripheral blood mononuclear cells (PBMCs), collected when the disease was refractory, from a patient treated with antithyroid drugs. Source of these receptors: a female donor with Graves disease.

In the case of this clonotype: A much larger clone lies a single base off, so this may be a read error. The chain uses TRBV7-9 and TRBJ2-2; no firm D call. The germline V gene has CDR1 SEHNR and CDR2 FQNEAQ (reference sequence). CDR3 length equals 13 residues. The ends were cut back, 3 bases at V and 3 bases at J, with 5 bases in the middle. The chain's CDR3 is CASSFTDTGELFF. The DNA of the CDR3 is TGTGCCAGCAGCTTTACGGACACCGGGGAGCTGTTTTTT. Looking up the rest from reference TRBV7-9 and TRBJ2-2 gives the full variable domain: DTGVSQNPRHKITKRGQNVTFRCDPISEHNRLYWYRQTLGQGPEFLTYFQNEAQLEKSRLLSDRFSAERPKGSFSTLEIQRTEQGDSAMYLCASSFTDTGELFFGEGSRLTVL.

This clonotype was seen at least ten times. This rearrangement joins TRBV28 to TRBJ2-4, with D unclear. Between the trimmed V and J ends, which lost 6 bases and 9 bases, there was a span of 15 bases. The CDR3 sequence is 13 residues long. From germline, CDR1 is MDHEN and CDR2 SYDVKM. The CDR3, as DNA: TGTGCCAGCAGCTCCCGCGCCGGTTCCATTCAGTACTTC. Protein: CASSSRAGSIQYF. Supplemented by reference TRBV28 and TRBJ2-4, the full variable domain reads DVKVTQSSRYLVKRTGEKVFLECVQDMDHENMFWYRQDPGLGLRLIYFSYDVKMKEKGDIPEGYSVSREKKERFSLILESASTNQTSMYLCASSSRAGSIQYFGAGTRLSVL.

This clonotype was detected ten times or more. The rearrangement uses TRBV6-1 and TRBJ2-1, with D possibly being TRBD2 (7 bases). The CDR3 runs 17 residues. The V end was cut by 2 bases, the J end by 2 bases, with 16 bases between. In germline, CDR1 is MNHNS, CDR2 SASEGT. CDR3 sequence: CASSEFGGGAAYNEQFF. The CDR3 nucleotides read TGTGCCAGCAGTGAATTCGGAGGGGGGGCTGCCTACAATGAGCAGTTCTTC.

This clonotype was observed a handful of times. The CDR3: CASSQENRQDRGYTF. CDR3 coding DNA: TGCGCCAGCAGCCAAGAAAATAGGCAGGACCGCGGCTACACCTTC. V usage is TRBV4-3 and J usage is TRBJ1-2; D gene unclear. The V and J ends lost 0 bases and 8 bases respectively, with 16 bases between them. CDR1 is LGHNA, CDR2 YSLEER, per germline. The length of the CDR3 is 15 residues.

This clonotype turned up a few times. This chain connects TRBV4-2 to TRBJ2-3; D is uncertain. Trimming took off 5 bases at V and 4 bases at J, with 25 bases between the two ends. The CDR3 is 18 residues long. The germline gives CDR1 LGHNA, CDR2 YNFKEQ. CDR3 loop: CASSTTRRRSALADTQYF. The CDR3 DNA sequence: TGTGCCAGCAGCACAACGAGACGGCGGAGCGCGCTCGCAGATACGCAGTATTTT.

This clonotype was counted between two and nine times. The chain recombines TRBV30 with TRBJ1-1; 9 positions agree with TRBD1. Germline V gives CDR1 GTSNPN, CDR2 SVGIG (reference sequence). J lost 6 bases, V lost 3 bases, and 14 bases had no gene match. CDR3 size: 16 residues. CDR3 amino acids: CAWSSSPGQGRPEAFF. CDR3 sequence (DNA): TGTGCCTGGAGCTCCTCCCCGGGACAGGGTCGGCCTGAAGCTTTCTTT. The whole variable domain, filled in from reference TRBV30 and TRBJ1-1, reads SQTIHQWPATLVQPVGSPLSLECTVEGTSNPNLYWYRQAAGRGLQLLFYSVGIGQISSEVPQNLSASRPQDRQFILSSKKLLLSDSGFYLCAWSSSPGQGRPEAFFGQGTRLTVV.

This clonotype was seen at least ten times. V gene TRBV6-2 or TRBV6-3 combines with J gene TRBJ1-1; 7 positions agree with TRBD1. CDR1 and CDR2 (germline): MNHEY, SVGEGT. Germline trimming cut 5 bases from V and 0 bases from J; bases unmatched to any gene: 18. There are 19 residues in the CDR3. CDR3 loop: CASSDAMPGTVGLNTEAFF. DNA for the CDR3: TGTGCCAGCAGTGATGCGATGCCAGGGACAGTTGGTTTGAACACTGAAGCTTTCTTT.

The chain has TRBV7-3 and TRBJ2-1, with D unclear. The CDR3 contains 14 residues. In germline, CDR1 is SGHTA, CDR2 FQGTGA. The V end lost 2 bases, the J end lost 5 bases, and 10 bases lay between the germline ends. The chain's CDR3 is CASSLGGNDNEQFF. The DNA of the CDR3 is TGTGCCAGCAGCTTAGGTGGGAACGACAATGAGCAGTTCTTC.

This chain connects TRBV11-3 to TRBJ1-1; D is undetermined. The CDR3 sequence is 16 residues long. The V gene's germline CDR1 is SGHNT and CDR2 YENEEA. The germline V and J ends were trimmed by 1 base and 0 bases, with 12 bases remaining between them. The chain's CDR3 is CASSLGAPGMNTEAFF. The DNA for the CDR3 is TGTGCCAGCAGCTTAGGGGCCCCGGGGATGAACACTGAAGCTTTCTTT.

The V call is TRBV27, the J call TRBJ2-7; TRBD1 is a possible D gene (5 bases). The CDR3 runs 13 residues. Germline V lookup: CDR1 MNHEY, CDR2 SMNVEV (reference sequence). V was clipped by 8 bases and J by 1 base, with 12 bases between them. The CDR3 bases are TGTGCCAGCGGCGACAGAAATTCCTACGAGCAGTACTTC. This codes for CASGDRNSYEQYF.

The chain carries TRBV10-1 and TRBJ2-1; the match to TRBD2 covers 12 bases. With V trimmed by 3 bases and J by 5 bases, 8 bases remained unmatched. The CDR3 is 17 residues long. CDR1 WNHNN and CDR2 SYGVQD come from the germline V gene (reference sequence). The CDR3 nucleotides are TGCGCCAGCAGTGATGGACTAGCGGGACCCTCTAACAATGAGCAGTTCTTC. Amino acid sequence: CASSDGLAGPSNNEQFF.

The rearrangement links TRBV6-1 to TRBJ2-7; TRBD1 matches 7 bases. This CDR3 has 17 residues. V was clipped by 6 bases and J by 3 bases; unmatched bases: 17. CDR1 and CDR2 (germline): MNHNS, SASEGT. The CDR3 protein is CASSRTTFDRAFYEQYF. In nucleotides, the CDR3 is TGTGCCAGCAGCCGAACCACCTTCGACAGGGCCTTCTACGAGCAGTACTTC.

The V and J genes are TRBV20-1 and TRBJ1-5; D gene ambiguous. The CDR3 consists of 16 residues. V was cut by 3 bases and J by 3 bases, with 18 bases left in between. Germline CDR1 is DFQATT and CDR2 is SNEGSKA (reference sequence). The chain's CDR3 is CSASRGSGWVNQPQHF. In nucleotides, the CDR3 is TGCAGTGCTAGCAGAGGATCTGGGTGGGTCAATCAGCCCCAGCATTTT.

The genes are TRBV2 and TRBJ2-5, with 13 bases identical to TRBD2. The V gene's germline CDR1 is SNHLY and CDR2 FYNNEI. With V trimmed by 6 bases and J by 6 bases, 4 bases remained unmatched. The CDR3 has 14 residues. CDR3 nucleotide sequence: TGTGCCAGCAGACGGACTAGCGGGAGCCAGACCCAGTACTTC. Translated, it gives CASRRTSGSQTQYF.

The chain joins TRBV6-2 or TRBV6-3 to TRBJ1-3; maybe TRBD1 (5 bases). The CDR3 runs 16 residues. Germline CDR1 MNHEY, CDR2 SVGEGT. Deletions cut 0 bases from V and 1 base from J, with 10 bases between. The CDR3, as DNA: TGTGCCAGCAGTTACTCGGGGGACGCTTCTGGAAACACCATATATTTT. Amino acids: CASSYSGDASGNTIYF.

This clonotype was detected once. A much larger clone lies a single base off, so this may be a read error. This chain uses TRBV10-3 with TRBJ1-5; D uncertain. CDR1 and CDR2 from the germline V gene are ENHRY and SYGVKD. This CDR3 contains 13 residues. The CDR3 region is CAISEHSNQPKHF. The CDR3 bases are TGTGCCATCAGTGAGCATAGCAATCAGCCCAAGCATTTT.

The gene calls are TRBV20-1 and TRBJ2-1; the D gene could be TRBD1 or TRBD2 (5 bases each). Looked up from germline, CDR1 is DFQATT and CDR2 is SNEGSKA (reference sequence). The CDR3 spans 12 residues. Trimming shortened V by 6 bases and J by 8 bases, and 14 bases separated the two germline ends. The CDR3 loop reads CSASTPGHEQFF. In DNA, the CDR3 is TGCAGTGCGTCGACCCCGGGACATGAGCAGTTCTTC.

This clonotype was found a few times. The chain has TRBV6-2 or TRBV6-3 and TRBJ2-7, with 8 bases fitting TRBD1. Per the germline V gene, CDR1 is MNHEY and CDR2 is SVGEGT. The CDR3 consists of 16 residues. V trimming: 2 bases; J trimming: 3 bases; junction bases outside the gene matches: 9. The CDR3 coding sequence is TGTGCCAGCAGTTACACCGGACAGGGAAGGAACTACGAGCAGTACTTC. This translates into CASSYTGQGRNYEQYF.

This clonotype appeared many times. One end of the junction is discordant with germline, which a read error may explain. The V call is TRBV29-1, the J call TRBJ1-4; the D is unclear. CDR1 is SQVTM and CDR2 is ANQGSEA in the germline V gene. The CDR3 length is 12 residues. CDR3 DNA sequence: TGCAGCGTTGAAGATACGAATGAAAACCTGTTTTTT. This encodes CSVEDTNENLFF.

V usage is TRBV11-2 and J usage is TRBJ2-2; D may be TRBD1 (6 bases). CDR3 length: 15 amino acids. The V end was cut by 3 bases, the J end by 8 bases, with 16 bases between. Germline loops: CDR1 SGHAT, CDR2 FQNNGV. The CDR3 nucleotides are TGTGCCAGCAGCTTTTCGGGCAGGGGAAGAGGGGAGCTGTTTTTT. Its protein is CASSFSGRGRGELFF.

This clonotype was counted a few times. The V gene is TRBV5-1, the J gene TRBJ2-7; 10 bases agree with TRBD2. The CDR3 totals 14 residues. From germline, CDR1 is SGHRS and CDR2 YFSETQ. V shed 4 bases, J shed 5 bases, and the junction held 6 bases outside the gene matches. The CDR3 DNA reads TGCGCCAGCAGCGATTCTAGCGGGAGTAACGAGCAGTACTTC. Residues: CASSDSSGSNEQYF.

This sequence joins TRBV5-8 and TRBJ1-1; D remains unclear. CDR3 length equals 13 residues. V was pared by 0 bases and J by 6 bases, with 9 bases between. Germline lookup yields CDR1 SGHTS and CDR2 YDEGEE. This chain's CDR3 is CASSLVRFAEAFF. The CDR3 nucleotides read TGTGCCAGCAGCTTGGTCAGGTTCGCTGAAGCTTTCTTT.

This clonotype appeared many times. A junction boundary mismatches the germline segment, possibly from a read error. The chain recombines TRBV18 with TRBJ2-5; D not certain. The CDR3 contains 13 residues. Germline V gives CDR1 KGHSH, CDR2 LQKENI. CDR3 sequence (DNA): TGTGTCAGCTCACCTAGACTCGAAGAGACCCAGTACTTC. Translation: CVSSPRLEETQYF.

In the case of this clonotype: A much larger clone differs by one base, so this may be a read error. The missing conserved phenylalanine or tryptophan at the end of this CDR3 makes a read error likely. The CDR3 reads CSARGGRTGKNEQYS. DNA for the CDR3: TGCAGTGCTAGAGGGGGTCGGACAGGGAAAAACGAGCAGTACTCC. The chain employs TRBV20-1 and TRBJ2-7, with 8 positions matching TRBD1. Trimming at V came to 1 base and at J to 5 bases, leaving 10 bases not matched to a gene. The CDR3 is 15 amino acids. CDR1 and CDR2 (germline): DFQATT, SNEGSKA (reference sequence).

The chain carries TRBV6-2 or TRBV6-3 and TRBJ2-7; D may be TRBD1 (6 bases). Germline V gives CDR1 MNHEY, CDR2 SVGEGT. The germline V and J ends were trimmed by 0 bases and 6 bases, with 18 bases remaining between them. This CDR3 has 16 amino acids. The CDR3 DNA follows: TGTGCCAGCAGTTACTCAAACAGTCAGGGGACATTCGAGCAGTACTTC. This codes for CASSYSNSQGTFEQYF.

This clonotype was detected ten times or more. The gene calls are TRBV18 and TRBJ1-5, with a weak D call TRBD1 (5 bases). Germline V gives CDR1 KGHSH, CDR2 LQKENI. The CDR3 length is 13 residues. V lost 5 bases and J lost 6, with 11 bases in between. The CDR3: CASSVGTTQPQHF. DNA of the CDR3: TGTGCCAGCTCAGTTGGGACGACTCAGCCCCAGCATTTT.